The 10 T cell receptor beta chains listed next were all sequenced from one sample in a study of blood T cell repertoires in COVID-19 (dated by TCRdb to 2020 to 2021). Receptor libraries were prepared by the immunoSEQ multiplex PCR assay. TCRdb provides this immuneACCESS table in a form limited to in-frame rearrangements. Some clones are lacking; in checked studies, under half of them reflect an unresolved V gene, and why the rest are absent is not known. This sample has 200,000 to 250,000 clones in its table, and about 81% of those were observed once. Clones ranked in the top ten supply roughly 5.1% of the sample. The material sequenced was peripheral blood. The receptor source for this set is a woman aged 65 to 85 with COVID-19, enrolled during active disease.

The chain uses TRBV10-3 and TRBJ1-1, with TRBD1 matching over 11 bases. V lost 10 bases and J lost 1; bases outside the gene matches: 8. CDR3 size: 15 residues. Germline CDR1 is ENHRY and CDR2 is SYGVKD. CDR3 sequence: CATGTGGGKNTEAFF. DNA of the CDR3: TGTGCCACGGGGACAGGGGGAGGCAAGAACACTGAAGCTTTCTTT.

The rearrangement joins TRBV9 to TRBJ2-1, with 11 nucleotides matching TRBD2. The germline CDR1 and CDR2 sequences are SGDLS and YYNGEE. This CDR3 is built from 15 residues. J was trimmed by 6 bases and V by 0 bases; bases with no gene match: 2. CDR3 bases: TGTGCCAGCAGCGTAGGAGGACTAGCGGGCAATGAGCAGTTCTTC. This codes for CASSVGGLAGNEQFF.

The chain links TRBV28 to TRBJ2-1; D remains ambiguous. Per germline, CDR1 MDHEN and CDR2 SYDVKM. This CDR3 comprises 15 residues. Deletions cut 1 base from V and 5 bases from J, with 12 bases between. CDR3 sequence reads: CASSLSADRDNEQFF. As DNA, the CDR3 is TGTGCCAGCAGTTTATCTGCCGATCGGGACAATGAGCAGTTCTTC.

The V call is TRBV11-2, the J call TRBJ2-5, with 15 bases that match TRBD2. This CDR3 comprises 18 residues. Germline CDR1 is SGHAT and CDR2 is FQNNGV. The trim removed 5 bases at V and 3 bases at J, leaving 10 bases unmatched. The CDR3 protein is CASSPRVGLAGGKETQYF. The CDR3 DNA is TGTGCCAGCAGCCCTAGAGTGGGACTAGCGGGAGGAAAAGAGACCCAGTACTTC.

This clone appeared a single time. The chain joins TRBV19 to TRBJ1-6; no definite D call. Germline CDR1 reads LNHDA; CDR2 reads SQIVND (reference sequence). The CDR3 has 13 residues. Trimming removed 3 bases at V and 10 bases at J, with 10 bases between. CDR3 in DNA: TGTGCCAGTAGTATCCAGAGAGGCTCACCCCTCCACTTT. This codes for CASSIQRGSPLHF.

This rearrangement joins TRBV28 to TRBJ1-3; 7 nucleotides align to TRBD1. Germline values: CDR1 MDHEN, CDR2 SYDVKM. With 6 bases clipped from V and 1 base from J, the junction kept 6 bases outside the gene matches. The CDR3 covers 15 residues. The CDR3, as DNA: TGTGCCAGCAGCCAGGACAGGTATTCTGGAAACACCATATATTTT. Protein product: CASSQDRYSGNTIYF.

This chain links TRBV7-2 with TRBJ1-5; a possible D gene is TRBD1 (6 bases). V shed 3 bases and J shed 8 bases, with 14 bases lying between them. Germline values: CDR1 SGHTA, CDR2 FQGNSA. The length of the CDR3 is 14 residues. CDR3 in amino acids: CASSLNRGMKPQHF. CDR3 DNA: TGTGCCAGCAGCTTGAATAGGGGGATGAAGCCCCAGCATTTT. The variable domain in full, completed from reference TRBV7-2 and TRBJ1-5, reads GAGVSQSPSNKVTEKGKDVELRCDPISGHTALYWYRQSLGQGLEFLIYFQGNSAPDKSGLPSDRFSAERTGGSVSTLTIQRTQQEDSAVYLCASSLNRGMKPQHFGDGTRLSIL.

J is TRBJ1-5 and V is TRBV28; TRBD1 aligns across 8 bases. Germline CDR1 is MDHEN and CDR2 is SYDVKM. The CDR3 has 13 residues. The ends lost 3 bases at V and 5 bases at J; junction bases unmatched: 0. The CDR3 DNA follows: TGTGCCAGCAGTTTCAGGGGGCATCAGCCCCAGCATTTT. Translated, it gives CASSFRGHQPQHF.

This sequence joins TRBV7-6 and TRBJ2-7, with 8 bases identical to TRBD2. The trim removed 3 bases at V and 3 bases at J, leaving 19 bases unmatched. Per the germline V gene, CDR1 is SGHVS and CDR2 is FNYEAQ. The length of the CDR3 is 19 residues. The CDR3, as DNA: TGTGCCAGCAGCTTCCGCCTGACAACTAGCGGTGACACAGGCTACGAGCAGTACTTC. It codes for CASSFRLTTSGDTGYEQYF.

This chain uses TRBV6-6 with TRBJ1-1; 7 bases are a match to TRBD1. J lost 3 bases, V lost 6 bases, and 10 bases had no gene match. The germline V gene encodes CDR1 MNHNY and CDR2 SVGAGI (reference sequence). The length of the CDR3 is 15 residues. CDR3 sequence (DNA): TGTGCCAGCAGACTTAAGACAGGGAAACACACTGAAGCTTTCTTT. Translation gives CASRLKTGKHTEAFF.